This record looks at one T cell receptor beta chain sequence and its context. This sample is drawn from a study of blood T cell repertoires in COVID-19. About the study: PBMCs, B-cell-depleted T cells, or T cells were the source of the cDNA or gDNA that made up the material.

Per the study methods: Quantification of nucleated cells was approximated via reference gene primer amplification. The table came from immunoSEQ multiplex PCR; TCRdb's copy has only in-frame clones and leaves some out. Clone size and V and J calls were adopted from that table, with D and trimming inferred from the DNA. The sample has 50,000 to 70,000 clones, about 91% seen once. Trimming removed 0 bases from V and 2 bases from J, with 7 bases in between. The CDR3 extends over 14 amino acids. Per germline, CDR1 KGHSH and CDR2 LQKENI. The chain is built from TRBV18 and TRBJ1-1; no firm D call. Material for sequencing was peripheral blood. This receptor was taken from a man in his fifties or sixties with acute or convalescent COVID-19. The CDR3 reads CASSPPISNTEAFF. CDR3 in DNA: TGTGCCAGCTCACCACCGATCAGTAACACTGAAGCTTTCTTT.